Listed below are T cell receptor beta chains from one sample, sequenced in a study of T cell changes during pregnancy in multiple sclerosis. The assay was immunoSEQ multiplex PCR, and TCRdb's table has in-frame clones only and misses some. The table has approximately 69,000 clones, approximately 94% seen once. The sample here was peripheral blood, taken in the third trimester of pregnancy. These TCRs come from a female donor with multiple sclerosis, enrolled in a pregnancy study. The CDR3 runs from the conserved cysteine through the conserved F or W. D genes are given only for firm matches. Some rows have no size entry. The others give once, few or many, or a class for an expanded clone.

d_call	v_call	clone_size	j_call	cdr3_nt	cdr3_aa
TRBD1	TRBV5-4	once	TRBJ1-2	TGTGCCAGCAGCCCGGGACAGGGGGCCTCAGCTAACTATGGCTACACCTTC	CASSPGQGASANYGYTF
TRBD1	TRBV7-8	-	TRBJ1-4	TGTGCCAGCAGCCTAAGGGACAGGGGGCGGTGGTTCGAAAAACTGTTTTTT	CASSLRDRGRWFEKLFF
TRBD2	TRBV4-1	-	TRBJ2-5	TGCGCCAGCAGCCATGGACTAGCGGGGGCCGGGGAGGAGACCCAGTACTTC	CASSHGLAGAGEETQYF
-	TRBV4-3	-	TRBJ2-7	TGCGCCAGCAGCCAAGATTCAGGGTCAAGCTCCTACGAGCAGTACTTC	CASSQDSGSSSYEQYF
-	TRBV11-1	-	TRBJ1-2	TGTGCCAGCAGCGAGGACTACTATGGCTACACCTTC	CASSEDYYGYTF
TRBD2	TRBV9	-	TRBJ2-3	TGTGCCAGCAGCGTAGACGGGGGGACAGATACGCAGTATTTT	CASSVDGGTDTQYF
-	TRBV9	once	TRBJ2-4	TGTGCCAGCAGCCCTGGGAGGTCAAACATTCAGTACTTC	CASSPGRSNIQYF
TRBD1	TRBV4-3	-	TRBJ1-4	TGCGCCAGCAGCCAACCGGGACAGGGAGGCGAAAAACTGTTTTTT	CASSQPGQGGEKLFF
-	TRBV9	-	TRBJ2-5	TGTGCCAGCAGCGTAGAGGGGTGGACCCAAGAGACCCAGTACTTC	CASSVEGWTQETQYF
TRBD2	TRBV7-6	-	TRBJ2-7	TGTGCCAGCAGCGAACAACCCGCGGGGGGCCCCGGCAGTTACGAGCAGTACTTC	CASSEQPAGGPGSYEQYF
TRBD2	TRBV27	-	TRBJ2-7	TGTGCCAGCAGTTTTTTCCCGCGGCAAGGGAGGGACGAGCAGTACTTC	CASSFFPRQGRDEQYF
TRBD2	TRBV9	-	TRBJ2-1	TGTGCCAGCAGCCCCAGGGAGGGCGATGAGCAGTTCTTC	CASSPREGDEQFF
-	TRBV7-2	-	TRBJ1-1	TGTGCCAGCAGCTTAGAAGCCTTCATGAACACTGAAGCTTTCTTT	CASSLEAFMNTEAFF
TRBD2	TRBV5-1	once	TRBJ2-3	TGCGCCAGCAGCTTGGTTCCGCAGGGAGGGACAGATACGCAGTATTTT	CASSLVPQGGTDTQYF
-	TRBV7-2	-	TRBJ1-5	TGTGCCAGCAGCTTAGAATCGGGTGAGGATCAGCCCCAGCATTTT	CASSLESGEDQPQHF